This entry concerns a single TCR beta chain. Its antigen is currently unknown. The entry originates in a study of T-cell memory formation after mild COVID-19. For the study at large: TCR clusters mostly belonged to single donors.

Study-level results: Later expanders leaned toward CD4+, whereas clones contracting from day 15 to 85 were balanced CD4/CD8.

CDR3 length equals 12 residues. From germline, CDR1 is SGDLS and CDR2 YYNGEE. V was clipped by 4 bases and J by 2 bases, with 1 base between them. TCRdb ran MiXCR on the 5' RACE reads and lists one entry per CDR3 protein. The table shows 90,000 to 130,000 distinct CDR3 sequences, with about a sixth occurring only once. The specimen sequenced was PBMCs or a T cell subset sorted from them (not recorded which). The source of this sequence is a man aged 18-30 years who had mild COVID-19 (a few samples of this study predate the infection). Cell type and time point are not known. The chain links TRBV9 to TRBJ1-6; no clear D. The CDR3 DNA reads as TGTGCCAGCAGCACCTATAATTCACCCCTCCACTTT. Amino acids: CASSTYNSPLHF.